The text below deals with one T cell receptor beta chain. The data belong to a study of technical replicates of blood from four donors. Profiled with immunoSEQ multiplex PCR; TCRdb holds only in-frame clones, not every one. The profile shows tens of thousands of clones, around 94% of them singletons. Germline V lookup: CDR1 MGHRA, CDR2 YSYEKL. The CDR3 totals 14 residues. Trimming stripped 4 bases from V and 8 bases from J, with 17 bases between. V and J are TRBV4-1 and TRBJ1-1; D call uncertain. The clonotype was recovered from a human donor in good health. Input material: T cells isolated from PBMCs. The CDR3 region is CASSRFALREEAFF. The CDR3 DNA follows: TGCGCCAGCAGCCGCTTCGCCCTCCGGGAGGAAGCTTTCTTT.